This T cell receptor (beta chain) was sequenced for a study of cytomegalovirus exposure and HLA in healthy donors. Study findings and constraints: Prior analysis indicated that the majority of TCR beta V segments exhibited productivity approximately 87% or approximately 30% of the time. In a later analysis, TCR beta V- and J-gene trimming showed a link to a missense DCLRE1C variant.

This PCR relied on a set of 60 Vbeta primers and 13 Jbeta primers. Profiled with immunoSEQ multiplex PCR; TCRdb holds only in-frame clones, not every one. The profile shows roughly 140,000 clones, nearly 80% of them singletons. A remark on this clone: Antigen: not known.

This CDR3 has 13 amino acids. Per germline, CDR1 SGHNT and CDR2 YYREEE (reference sequence). Germline trimming cut 0 bases from V and 6 bases from J; bases unmatched to any gene: 0. What was sequenced was PBMCs. The origin of this receptor is a male donor in good health and CMV-seronegative. The chain combines TRBV5-4 with TRBJ2-5; 9 nucleotides agree with TRBD1. The DNA of the CDR3 is TGTGCCAGCAGCTTGGACAGGGGGCAGACCCAGTACTTC. Its protein product is CASSLDRGQTQYF.